One and the same sample provided the 5 T cell receptor beta chains below, sequenced in a study of cytomegalovirus exposure and HLA in healthy donors. Primers for the PCR totalled 60 Vbeta and 13 Jbeta. Generated by immunoSEQ multiplex PCR, the TCRdb table keeps only in-frame clones and is missing some. This table holds 95,000 to 150,000 clones, about two thirds found once. The specimen was PBMCs. The receptor source for this set is a man aged 30 to 39 in good health and CMV-seronegative.

This chain joins TRBV7-2 and TRBJ1-3; the match to TRBD1 covers 10 bases. This CDR3 is built from 16 residues. The J segment lost 2 bases and the V segment lost 4 bases, leaving 5 bases of the junction unmatched. CDR1 SGHTA and CDR2 FQGNSA come from the germline V gene. The CDR3 DNA follows: TGTGCCAGCAGCTCCCGGACAGGGGGAACTGGAAACACCATATATTTT. The encoded protein is CASSSRTGGTGNTIYF.

CDR3 sequence reads: CASRETGGKDGYTF. The DNA for the CDR3 is TGTGCCAGCAGAGAGACAGGGGGAAAAGATGGCTACACCTTC. The V gene is TRBV6-5, the J gene TRBJ1-2, with 9 bases aligning to TRBD1. Losses at the gene ends were 6 bases for V and 6 bases for J; bases not matched to a gene: 8. The CDR3 length is 14 residues. Germline V gene data show CDR1 as MNHEY and CDR2 as SVGAGI.

The chain combines TRBV2 with TRBJ2-1; 11 bases fit TRBD2. The CDR3 covers 15 residues. Trimming cost V 5 bases and J 9 bases; bases outside gene matches: 9. Germline V gene lookup returns CDR1 SNHLY and CDR2 FYNNEI. As DNA, the CDR3 is TGTGCCAGCAGTCCCATAGCGGGGGGGGTGGTTGAGCAGTTCTTC. Translating it yields CASSPIAGGVVEQFF. Supplemented by reference TRBV2 and TRBJ2-1, the full variable domain reads EPEVTQTPSHQVTQMGQEVILRCVPISNHLYFYWYRQILGQKVEFLVSFYNNEISEKSEIFDDQFSVERPDGSNFTLKIRSTKLEDSAMYFCASSPIAGGVVEQFFGPGTRLTVL.

The chain links TRBV4-1 to TRBJ1-2; tentative D call: TRBD1 (5 bases). This CDR3 is built from 15 residues. In germline, CDR1 is MGHRA, CDR2 YSYEKL. V lost 1 base, J lost 4 bases, and 13 bases lay in between. The CDR3 DNA follows: TGCGCCAGCAGCCAAGGCATGGCGGGGGGCTATGGCTACACCTTC. This codes for CASSQGMAGGYGYTF.

This chain uses TRBV6-1 with TRBJ1-5; D unclear. This CDR3 is built from 12 residues. With 3 bases removed from V and 12 bases from J, the gap between germline ends came to 12 bases. Germline CDR1 is MNHNS and CDR2 is SASEGT. CDR3 DNA sequence: TGTGCCAGCAGTGATATCCCTCTAATCCAGCATTTT. Translating gives CASSDIPLIQHF.